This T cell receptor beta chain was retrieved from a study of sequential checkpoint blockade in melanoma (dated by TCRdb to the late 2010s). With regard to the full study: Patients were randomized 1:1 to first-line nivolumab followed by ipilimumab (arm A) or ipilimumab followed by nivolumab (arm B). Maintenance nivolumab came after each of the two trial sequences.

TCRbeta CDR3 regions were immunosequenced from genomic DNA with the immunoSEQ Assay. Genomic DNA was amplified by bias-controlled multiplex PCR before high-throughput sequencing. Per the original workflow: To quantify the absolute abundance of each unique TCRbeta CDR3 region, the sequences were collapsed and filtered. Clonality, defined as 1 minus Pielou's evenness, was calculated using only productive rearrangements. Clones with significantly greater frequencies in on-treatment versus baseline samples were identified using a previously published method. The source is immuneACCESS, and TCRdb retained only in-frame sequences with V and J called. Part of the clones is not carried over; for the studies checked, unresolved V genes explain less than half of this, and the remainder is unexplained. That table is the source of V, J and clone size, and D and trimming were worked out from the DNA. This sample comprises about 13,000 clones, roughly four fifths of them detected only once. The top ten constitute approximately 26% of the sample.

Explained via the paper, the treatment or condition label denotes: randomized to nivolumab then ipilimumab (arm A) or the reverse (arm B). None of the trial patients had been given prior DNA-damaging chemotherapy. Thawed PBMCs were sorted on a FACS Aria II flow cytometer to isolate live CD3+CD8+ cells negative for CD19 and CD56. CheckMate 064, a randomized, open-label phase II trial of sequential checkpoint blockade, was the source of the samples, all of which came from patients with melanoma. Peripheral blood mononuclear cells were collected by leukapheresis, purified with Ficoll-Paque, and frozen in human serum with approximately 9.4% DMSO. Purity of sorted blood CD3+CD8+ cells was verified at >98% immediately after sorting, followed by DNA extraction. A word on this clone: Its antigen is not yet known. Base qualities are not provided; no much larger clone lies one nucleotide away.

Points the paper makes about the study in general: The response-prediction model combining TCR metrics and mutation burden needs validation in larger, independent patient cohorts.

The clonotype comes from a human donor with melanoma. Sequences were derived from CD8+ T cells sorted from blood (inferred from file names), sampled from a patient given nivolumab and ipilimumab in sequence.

The CDR3 reads as follows: CASSYTGRVNYGYTF. The sequenced DNA: TGTGCCAGCAGTTACACGGGGAGAGTAAACTATGGCTACACCTTC. Rearrangement joined TRBV6-6 to TRBJ1-2; the D gene cannot be resolved reliably. The CDR3 has 15 amino acids, counting the end cysteine and phenylalanine. Just the 45-base CDR3 DNA is kept, in frame starting at base 1. The junction shows trimming of 2 bases on V and 2 bases on J, plus 12 bases between the germline ends. From a lookup of the germline V gene (reference sequence), CDR1 and CDR2 are MNHNY and SVGAGI.